Listed here are 2 T cell receptor beta chains from one sample, sequenced in a study of molecular identifiers for immune sequencing clone quantification (dated by TCRdb to 2017 to 2018). The method was PCR. Sequencing took place on a NextSeq 500. The public sequencing data were trimmed at Q25 with fastp and processed into clonotypes with MiXCR by TCRdb, which kept only in-frame beta chains. When rows share a CDR3 protein, they turn into one entry using the most common DNA and genes. Across this sample there are approximately 550,000 distinct CDR3 sequences, with 25% seen only once. The biggest ten clones account for just over 0.75% of the sample. Sequencing was done on a sample of naive CD8+ T cells from blood, with Jurkat cell RNA spiked in. Reading the label with the study, this specimen's cell subset or site is: FACS-sorted CD8+CD4-CCR7+CD45RA+ naive T cells. The receptors originated from a human donor in good health. Some libraries in this study had Jurkat cell RNA spiked in.

The chain links TRBV19 to TRBJ2-7; 8 positions match TRBD1. The CDR3 sequence is 15 residues long. Germline CDR1 reads LNHDA; CDR2 reads SQIVND (reference sequence). Trimming cost V 5 bases and J 0 bases; bases outside gene matches: 6. In DNA form, the CDR3 reads TGTGCCAGTAGTTTAGGGACAGGATACTCCTACGAGCAGTACTTC. This encodes CASSLGTGYSYEQYF.

The CDR3 sequence: CASNLGTGGGSDTQYF. In DNA, the CDR3 is TGTGCCAGCAACCTAGGGACAGGGGGCGGTTCAGATACGCAGTATTTT. The gene calls are TRBV11-2 and TRBJ2-3; 12 nucleotides line up with TRBD1. With 7 bases clipped from V and 4 bases from J, the junction kept 9 bases outside the gene matches. CDR3 length: 16 amino acids. In germline, CDR1 is SGHAT, CDR2 FQNNGV.